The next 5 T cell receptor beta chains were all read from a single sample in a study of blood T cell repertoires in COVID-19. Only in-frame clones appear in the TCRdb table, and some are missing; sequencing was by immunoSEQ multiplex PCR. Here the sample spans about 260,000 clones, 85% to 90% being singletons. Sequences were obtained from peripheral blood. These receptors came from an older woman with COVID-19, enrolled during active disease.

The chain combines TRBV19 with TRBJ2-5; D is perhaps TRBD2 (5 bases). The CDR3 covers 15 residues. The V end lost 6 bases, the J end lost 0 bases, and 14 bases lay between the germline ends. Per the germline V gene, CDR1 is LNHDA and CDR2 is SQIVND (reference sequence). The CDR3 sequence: CASRDLGGYQETQYF. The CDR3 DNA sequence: TGTGCCAGTAGAGACCTTGGCGGGTACCAAGAGACCCAGTACTTC.

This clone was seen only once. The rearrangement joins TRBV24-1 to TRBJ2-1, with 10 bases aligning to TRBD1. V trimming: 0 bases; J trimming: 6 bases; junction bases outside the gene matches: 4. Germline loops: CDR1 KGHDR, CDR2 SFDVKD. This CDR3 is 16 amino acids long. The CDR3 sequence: CATSDLGQGDGNEQFF. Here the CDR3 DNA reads TGTGCCACCAGTGATTTGGGACAGGGGGACGGCAATGAGCAGTTCTTC.

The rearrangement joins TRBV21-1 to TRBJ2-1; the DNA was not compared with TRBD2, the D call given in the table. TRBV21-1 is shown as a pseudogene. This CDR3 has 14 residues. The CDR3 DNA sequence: TGTGCCAGCAGCCTAAAGAACGAGAACAATGAGCAGTTCTTC. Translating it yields CASSLKNENNEQFF.

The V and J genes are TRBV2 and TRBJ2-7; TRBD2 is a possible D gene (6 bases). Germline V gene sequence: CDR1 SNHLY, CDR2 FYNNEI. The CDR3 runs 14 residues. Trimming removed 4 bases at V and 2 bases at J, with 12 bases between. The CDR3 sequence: CASSGPSEAYEQYF. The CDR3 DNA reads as TGTGCCAGCAGTGGGCCTAGCGAGGCCTACGAGCAGTACTTC. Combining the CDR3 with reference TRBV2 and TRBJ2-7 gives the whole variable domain EPEVTQTPSHQVTQMGQEVILRCVPISNHLYFYWYRQILGQKVEFLVSFYNNEISEKSEIFDDQFSVERPDGSNFTLKIRSTKLEDSAMYFCASSGPSEAYEQYFGPGTRLTVT.

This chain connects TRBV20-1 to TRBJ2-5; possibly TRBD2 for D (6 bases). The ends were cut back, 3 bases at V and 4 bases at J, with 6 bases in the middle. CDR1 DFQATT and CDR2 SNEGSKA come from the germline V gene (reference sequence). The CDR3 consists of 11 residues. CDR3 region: CSASGGETQYF. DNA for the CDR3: TGCAGTGCTAGCGGGGGAGAGACCCAGTACTTC.